This TCR beta chain was captured by sequencing in a study of blood T cell repertoires in COVID-19. Study-wide background: Samples of COVID-19 (acute and convalescent) were obtained from the United States, Italy and Spain. PBMCs, B-cell-depleted T cells, or T cells were the source of the cDNA or gDNA that made up the material.

In the original analysis: Scientists estimated how many nucleated cells there were by amplifying reference gene primers. The method was immunoSEQ multiplex PCR; TCRdb's version includes in-frame clones alone and lacks a portion of them. From that table come the V and J calls and clone size; the DNA was used to work out D and trimming. The data contain roughly 200,000 clones, 80% to 90% of them singletons. With 2 bases clipped from V and 1 base from J, the junction kept 2 bases outside the gene matches. The CDR3 is made up of 14 amino acids. Germline V lookup: CDR1 LGHNT, CDR2 FRNRAP. The TCR was taken from a woman aged 30 to 39 who had been exposed to COVID-19. What was sequenced was PBMCs or T cells enriched from blood (not recorded which). This chain uses TRBV12-5 with TRBJ2-7, with TRBD2 matching 7 bases. The CDR3 region is CASGLNGGSYEQYF. CDR3 in DNA: TGTGCTAGTGGTTTGAACGGGGGGTCCTACGAGCAGTACTTC.